This TCR beta chain stems from a study of shared clonotypes between healthy human individuals. Study information: Each donor's CD8 memory used one plate, CD8 naive two, each CD4 subset three.

V lost 7 bases and J 1 base, leaving 13 bases between the germline ends. In germline, CDR1 is MDHEN, CDR2 SYDVKM. The CDR3 runs to 15 residues. Comment on this clone: What it recognizes is unknown.

Findings of the study overall: Genetic and exposure-history diversity was limited by the small donor number. Relative to their counterparts shared across all four donors, non-shared clonotypes exhibited diminished generation probabilities.

Sorted-subset replicate PCR reactions contained approximately 190 ng DNA, corresponding to about 30,000 T cell genomes. Data came from immunoSEQ multiplex PCR; TCRdb stores just in-frame clones and leaves some out. The sample lists 2 million to 2.5 million clones; approximately 96% were seen once. Sequencing was performed on naive CD4+ T cells sorted from blood. Subset described: CD45RA+ positively selected. The source is a man aged 18-30 years in good health. This rearrangement joins TRBV28 to TRBJ2-2, with D perhaps matching TRBD1 (6 bases). The chain's CDR3 is CASNQQGKNTGELFF. CDR3 sequence (DNA): TGTGCCAGCAATCAACAGGGAAAGAACACCGGGGAGCTGTTTTTT.